This entry features one T cell receptor (beta chain) sequence. The antigen is not known. The data stem from a study of T cells in narcolepsy. General observations from the study: Comparing one patient's CSF and blood CD4+ clonotypes highlighted HCRT- and TRIB2-specific autoreactive clonotypes. No autoreactive T cell clone sequences appeared in some memory CD4+ repertoires. Autoreactive clonotypes reportedly recurred in blood of same and different patients, not controls.

Assay used: immunoSEQ multiplex PCR; TCRdb lists only in-frame clones, some missing. The sample records 26,000 or so clones, roughly 86% being singletons. V lost 4 bases to trimming and J lost 5 bases, with 20 bases between them. Germline values: CDR1 SEHNR, CDR2 FQNEAQ (reference sequence). The CDR3 is 17 residues long. Input material: CD45RA- memory CD4+ T cells from PBMCs. The sequence was obtained from a human donor with narcolepsy. The genes are TRBV7-9 and TRBJ2-2; unclear D gene. CDR3 amino acids: CASSSGTVPLGTGELFF. CDR3 coding DNA: TGTGCCAGCAGCTCGGGCACCGTTCCCTTAGGGACCGGGGAGCTGTTTTTT. Based on the CDR3 plus reference TRBV7-9 and TRBJ2-2, the full variable domain is DTGVSQNPRHKITKRGQNVTFRCDPISEHNRLYWYRQTLGQGPEFLTYFQNEAQLEKSRLLSDRFSAERPKGSFSTLEIQRTEQGDSAMYLCASSSGTVPLGTGELFFGEGSRLTVL.